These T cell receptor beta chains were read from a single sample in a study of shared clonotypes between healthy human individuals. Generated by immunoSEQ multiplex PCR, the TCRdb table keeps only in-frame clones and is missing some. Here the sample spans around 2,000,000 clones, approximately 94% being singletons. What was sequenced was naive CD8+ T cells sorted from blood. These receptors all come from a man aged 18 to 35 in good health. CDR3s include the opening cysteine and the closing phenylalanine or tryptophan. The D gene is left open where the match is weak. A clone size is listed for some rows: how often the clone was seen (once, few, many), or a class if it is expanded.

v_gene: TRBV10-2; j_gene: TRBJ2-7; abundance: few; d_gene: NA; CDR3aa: CASSDSYEQYF; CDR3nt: TGCGCCAGCAGTGACTCCTACGAGCAGTACTTC
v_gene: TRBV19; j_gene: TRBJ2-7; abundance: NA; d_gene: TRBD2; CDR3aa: CASSMASGSDEQYF; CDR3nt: TGTGCCAGTAGTATGGCTAGCGGGAGCGACGAGCAGTACTTC
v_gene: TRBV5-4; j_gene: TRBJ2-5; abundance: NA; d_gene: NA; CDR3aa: CASRWASQETQYF; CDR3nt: TGTGCCAGCAGGTGGGCTAGCCAGGAGACCCAGTACTTC
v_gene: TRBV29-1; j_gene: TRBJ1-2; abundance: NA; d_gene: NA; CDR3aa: CSVSGDYGYTF; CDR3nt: TGCAGCGTTTCAGGGGACTATGGCTACACCTTC
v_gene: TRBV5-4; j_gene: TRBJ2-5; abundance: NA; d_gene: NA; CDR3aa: CASSLFWEQETQYF; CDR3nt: TGTGCCAGCAGCTTGTTTTGGGAACAAGAGACCCAGTACTTC
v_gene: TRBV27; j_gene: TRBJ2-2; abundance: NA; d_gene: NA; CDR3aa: CASSGTGELFF; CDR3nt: TGTGCCAGCAGCGGTACCGGGGAGCTGTTTTTT
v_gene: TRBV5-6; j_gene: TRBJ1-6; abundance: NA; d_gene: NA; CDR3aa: CASSLGAVNSPLHF; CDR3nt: TGTGCCAGCAGCTTAGGGGCAGTCAATTCACCCCTCCACTTT
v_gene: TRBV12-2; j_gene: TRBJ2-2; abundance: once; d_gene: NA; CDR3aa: CASREWRYRATGELFF; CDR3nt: TGTGCAAGTCGCGAATGGCGGTACAGGGCGACCGGGGAGCTGTTTTTT
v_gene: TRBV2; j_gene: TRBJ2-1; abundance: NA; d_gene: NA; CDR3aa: CASSEALLDASYNEQFF; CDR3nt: TGTGCCAGCAGTGAAGCGCTTCTGGATGCCTCCTACAATGAGCAGTTCTTC
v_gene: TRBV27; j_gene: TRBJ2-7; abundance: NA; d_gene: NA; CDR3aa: CASSPTAGGTYEQYF; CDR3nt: TGTGCCAGCAGCCCCACGGCAGGTGGAACCTACGAGCAGTACTTC
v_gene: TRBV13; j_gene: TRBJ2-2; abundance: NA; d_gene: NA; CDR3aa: CASSPQGSGELFF; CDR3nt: TGTGCCAGCAGCCCACAGGGTTCCGGGGAGCTGTTTTTT
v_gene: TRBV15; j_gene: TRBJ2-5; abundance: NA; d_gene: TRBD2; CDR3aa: CATSSRLAGGLETQYF; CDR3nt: TGTGCCACCAGCAGTAGACTAGCGGGGGGCCTAGAGACCCAGTACTTC
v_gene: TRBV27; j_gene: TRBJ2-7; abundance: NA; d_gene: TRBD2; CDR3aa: CASKASGGPISYEQYF; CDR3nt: TGTGCCAGCAAGGCTAGCGGGGGCCCTATCTCCTACGAGCAGTACTTC
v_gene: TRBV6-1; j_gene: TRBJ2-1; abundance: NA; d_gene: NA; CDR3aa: CASSELGSYNEQFF; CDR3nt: TGTGCCAGCAGTGAATTGGGATCCTACAATGAGCAGTTCTTC
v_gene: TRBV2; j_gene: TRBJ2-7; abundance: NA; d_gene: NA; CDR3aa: CASSGRGLNEQYF; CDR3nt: TGTGCCAGCAGTGGGAGGGGGCTGAACGAGCAGTACTTC
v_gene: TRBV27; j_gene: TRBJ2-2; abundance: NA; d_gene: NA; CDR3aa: CASSLNLQGRTGELFF; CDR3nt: TGTGCCAGCAGTTTAAATCTCCAGGGAAGGACCGGGGAGCTGTTTTTT
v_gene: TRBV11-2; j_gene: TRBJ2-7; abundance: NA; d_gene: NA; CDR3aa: CASSFTDFYEQYF; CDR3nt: TGTGCCAGCAGCTTTACGGATTTCTACGAGCAGTACTTC